This T cell receptor beta chain was identified during a study of spatial heterogeneity in lung cancer. Whole-study context: Available follow-up PBMC samples were sequenced, at a median of about 2 years post-resection. More beta-chain than alpha-chain sequences were consistently detected. General study results and limits: Resection saw ubiquitous expanded tumor TCRs appear in blood more than follow-up did.

TCRdb re-called the 5' RACE reads with MiXCR, one entry per CDR3 protein. The repertoire holds around 27,000 distinct CDR3 sequences, with about 5.2% as singletons. Time point denoted: blood at routine non-recurrence follow-up after resection. TCRs were sequenced from unsorted whole RNA of tumor, nontumor lung or PBMC. To note about this clonotype: The antigen remains undetermined.

Germline lookup yields CDR1 MNHEY and CDR2 SVGAGI. CDR3 length: 15 amino acids. Trimming removed 1 base from V and 9 bases from J, with 16 bases in between. V usage is TRBV6-5 and J usage is TRBJ2-1, with D uncertain. The source is a female donor with early-stage non-small cell lung cancer. Sequenced material: PBMCs, taken at follow-up. The CDR3 protein is CASSYWTGLGSEQFF. In nucleotides, the CDR3 is TGTGCCAGCAGTTACTGGACGGGTCTGGGGTCTGAGCAGTTCTTC.